This T cell receptor (beta chain) appears in the sequencing data of a study of blood T cell repertoires in COVID-19. Looking at the study overall: Sources were T cells, B-cell-depleted T cells, or PBMCs; the material itself was cDNA or gDNA.

Germline CDR1 MGHRA, CDR2 YSYEKL. CDR3 length: 19 residues. The V and J ends lost 3 bases and 6 bases, in that order; junction bases with no gene match: 19. The data were produced by immunoSEQ multiplex PCR, yet TCRdb's version contains in-frame clones alone and is incomplete. The table includes approximately 250,000 clones, about 88% detected once. Seattle-derived patients entered the study during active infection and were followed longitudinally. Sequencing was performed on peripheral blood. J is TRBJ2-3 and V is TRBV4-1, with TRBD2 identical over 9 bases. This clonotype was sampled from a woman in her seventies with COVID-19, enrolled during active disease. The CDR3: CASSHQTGASGTRWDTQYF. CDR3 in DNA: TGCGCCAGCAGCCACCAAACCGGGGCTAGCGGGACCCGCTGGGATACGCAGTATTTT.